Each of the 19 T cell receptor beta chains below was sequenced from the same sample in a study of blood T cell repertoires in COVID-19. Sequenced by immunoSEQ multiplex PCR; TCRdb stores in-frame clones only, minus some. Altogether more than 95,000 clones are present, about 91% being singletons, with the ten largest covering 5% to 6.5%. The sample was peripheral blood. All receptors come from a human donor in a cohort sampled during active COVID-19.

The DNA of the CDR3 is TGTGCCAGCAGCCACTGGACTAGCGGGGACAATGAGCAGTTCTTC. Protein: CASSHWTSGDNEQFF. The chain uses TRBV11-2 and TRBJ2-1; 12 bases agree with TRBD2. J was trimmed by 5 bases and V by 5 bases; bases with no gene match: 4. CDR1 and CDR2 from the germline V gene are SGHAT and FQNNGV. The CDR3 contains 15 residues.

This clone was seen once. The chain links TRBV27 to TRBJ1-2; weak D call: TRBD1 (6 bases). The V end lost 6 bases, the J end lost 3 bases, and 11 bases lay between the germline ends. CDR3 length equals 13 residues. The germline gives CDR1 MNHEY, CDR2 SMNVEV (reference sequence). The DNA of the CDR3 is TGTGCCAGCAGGCAGGGGTCCCACTATGGCTACACCTTC. This sequence encodes CASRQGSHYGYTF.

The chain has TRBV30 and TRBJ1-5; D gene ambiguous. Germline loops: CDR1 GTSNPN, CDR2 SVGIG (reference sequence). The CDR3 extends over 13 amino acids. V was pared by 1 base and J by 3 bases, with 7 bases between. The CDR3 region is CAWSGTSNQPQHF. The CDR3 coding sequence is TGTGCCTGGAGTGGGACTTCCAATCAGCCCCAGCATTTT.

The chain joins TRBV12-3 or TRBV12-4 to TRBJ2-1; D possibly corresponds to TRBD2 (6 bases). The CDR3 covers 12 residues. V lost 4 bases, J lost 9 bases, and 10 bases lay in between. DNA for the CDR3: TGTGCCAGCAGTTCAGAGGGAGGTGAGCAGTTCTTC. Protein: CASSSEGGEQFF.

The chain links TRBV7-3 to TRBJ2-2, with a possible D match to TRBD2 (5 bases). There are 14 residues in the CDR3. The germline CDR1 and CDR2 sequences are SGHTA and FQGTGA. Trimming took off 8 bases at V and 4 bases at J, with 14 bases between the two ends. CDR3 protein: CASWSAGGTGELFF. CDR3 nucleotide sequence: TGTGCCAGCTGGTCGGCGGGTGGCACCGGGGAGCTGTTTTTT.

The chain is built from TRBV28 and TRBJ2-7, with D tentatively TRBD2 (6 bases). The germline V and J ends were trimmed by 8 bases and 5 bases, with 25 bases remaining between them. The CDR3 is 16 residues long. Germline loops: CDR1 MDHEN, CDR2 SYDVKM. The CDR3 here is CASFRFSGPTPHEQYF. The CDR3 coding sequence is TGTGCCAGCTTTAGATTTAGCGGCCCTACGCCCCACGAGCAGTACTTC.

A few counts support this clone. CDR3 protein: CASSPRGDRGRDTEAFF. The CDR3 DNA reads as TGTGCCAGCAGTCCGCGCGGGGACAGGGGGCGGGACACTGAAGCTTTCTTT. The chain carries TRBV25-1 and TRBJ1-1; the match to TRBD1 covers 12 bases. CDR1 MGHDK and CDR2 SYGVNS come from the germline V gene. The CDR3 sequence is 17 residues long. V lost 5 bases and J lost 3; bases outside the gene matches: 10.

The table lists this clone with a count of one. The CDR3 region has the DNA TGTGCCACCAGTGACTCCGGGACAGGGTACAATGAGCAGTTCTTC. This translates into CATSDSGTGYNEQFF. This chain connects TRBV24-1 to TRBJ2-1; 9 nucleotides agree with TRBD1. Germline V CDR1 and CDR2: KGHDR, SFDVKD. The CDR3 runs 15 residues. Germline trimming cut 4 bases from V and 4 bases from J; bases unmatched to any gene: 4.

In DNA, the CDR3 is TGTGCCAGCAGCCCAGACCCGGAGAATTCACCCCTCCACTTT. This codes for CASSPDPENSPLHF. This sequence joins TRBV9 and TRBJ1-6; no definite D call. The CDR3 is 14 residues long. V was trimmed by 4 bases and J by 7 bases, leaving 12 bases between them. Germline V CDR1 and CDR2: SGDLS, YYNGEE.

This clone was detected once. The rearrangement joins TRBV7-2 to TRBJ2-5; 8 nucleotides align to TRBD2. CDR1 SGHTA and CDR2 FQGNSA come from the germline V gene. The CDR3 spans 16 residues. The V gene end was trimmed by 4 bases and the J gene end by 2 bases; junction bases not matched to a gene: 9. CDR3 DNA sequence: TGTGCCAGCAGCTGGGGGCCTAGCGGGTATCAAGAGACCCAGTACTTC. Translating it yields CASSWGPSGYQETQYF.

A note on this clone: Within the sample, other DNA sequences also encode this same CDR3. CDR3 sequence: CASSYGGQGNTIYF. CDR3 sequence (DNA): TGTGCCAGCAGTTACGGGGGACAGGGAAACACCATATATTTT. V gene TRBV6-5 combines with J gene TRBJ1-3; 7 bases are a match to TRBD1. Germline V gene data show CDR1 as MNHEY and CDR2 as SVGAGI. V lost 2 bases and J lost 4; bases outside the gene matches: 2. This CDR3 comprises 14 residues.

V gene TRBV30 combines with J gene TRBJ1-2, with TRBD1 matching over 7 bases. Germline values: CDR1 GTSNPN, CDR2 SVGIG (reference sequence). V gave up 2 bases and J gave up 5 bases; unmatched junction bases: 14. The CDR3 is 16 amino acids. DNA of the CDR3: TGTGCCTGGAGTCCTACAGGGGAGCTGCTAGGGTATGGCTACACCTTC. Its translation: CAWSPTGELLGYGYTF.

The V gene is TRBV30, the J gene TRBJ1-5; D uncertain. The CDR3 totals 13 residues. The germline CDR1 and CDR2 sequences are GTSNPN and SVGIG (reference sequence). The V gene lost 0 bases and the J gene lost 5 bases, with 8 bases spanning the gap. The CDR3 nucleotides read TGTGCCTGGAGTGTTCAGTCATATCAGCCCCAGCATTTT. It is translated as CAWSVQSYQPQHF.

This clone has a handful of counts. The rearrangement uses TRBV7-6 and TRBJ2-2; 8 bases line up with TRBD2. The CDR3 is made up of 18 amino acids. CDR1 and CDR2 from the germline V gene are SGHVS and FNYEAQ. J gave up 1 base and V 2 bases, and 9 bases lay outside the gene matches. This CDR3 reads CASSLNPAGGRNTGELFF. CDR3 coding DNA: TGTGCCAGCAGCTTAAACCCGGCGGGAGGAAGGAACACCGGGGAGCTGTTTTTT.

This rearrangement joins TRBV28 to TRBJ2-7; 14 positions match TRBD2. V shed 3 bases, J shed 5 bases, and the junction held 3 bases outside the gene matches. The germline V gene encodes CDR1 MDHEN and CDR2 SYDVKM. The CDR3 has 15 residues. CDR3 in DNA: TGTGCCAGCAGTTTTCGGACTAGCGGGAGGAACGAGCAGTACTTC. As protein: CASSFRTSGRNEQYF.

This clone was observed once. The chain links TRBV7-3 to TRBJ2-2, with 7 bases identical to TRBD2. The CDR3 contains 15 residues. CDR1 is SGHTA, CDR2 FQGTGA, per germline. V dropped 5 bases and J dropped 8; count of bases not matched to a gene: 11. DNA of the CDR3: TGTGCCAGCAGCGTCGGGACTACCACAACGGGGGAGCTGTTTTTT. Its protein product is CASSVGTTTTGELFF.

The chain is built from TRBV4-3 and TRBJ2-7; D perhaps matches TRBD2 (6 bases). V was shortened by 0 bases and J by 0 bases, with 15 bases between the two germline ends. The CDR3 totals 17 residues. In germline, CDR1 is LGHNA, CDR2 YSLEER. CDR3 nucleotide sequence: TGCGCCAGCAGCCAAGATCGGTGGAGCGGGCTCTCCTACGAGCAGTACTTC. Translated, it gives CASSQDRWSGLSYEQYF.

The chain is built from TRBV11-2 and TRBJ2-7; D perhaps matches TRBD1 (6 bases). The CDR3 totals 16 residues. The V gene's germline CDR1 is SGHAT and CDR2 FQNNGV. The V and J ends lost 2 bases and 7 bases respectively, with 21 bases between them. This CDR3 reads CASSLYPGQKFEEQYF. Here the CDR3 DNA reads TGTGCCAGCAGCTTATACCCCGGACAGAAGTTTGAAGAGCAGTACTTC. Full variable domain (missing parts from reference TRBV11-2 and TRBJ2-7): EAGVAQSPRYKIIEKRQSVAFWCNPISGHATLYWYQQILGQGPKLLIQFQNNGVVDDSQLPKDRFSAERLKGVDSTLKIQPAKLEDSAVYLCASSLYPGQKFEEQYFGPGTRLTVT.

The rearrangement joins TRBV19 to TRBJ1-5; tentative D call: TRBD1 (6 bases). CDR1 LNHDA and CDR2 SQIVND come from the germline V gene (reference sequence). Trimming removed 9 bases at V and 0 bases at J, with 9 bases between. CDR3 length: 13 amino acids. This CDR3 reads CASGQFSNQPQHF. The CDR3 coding sequence is TGTGCCAGCGGACAGTTTAGCAATCAGCCCCAGCATTTT.